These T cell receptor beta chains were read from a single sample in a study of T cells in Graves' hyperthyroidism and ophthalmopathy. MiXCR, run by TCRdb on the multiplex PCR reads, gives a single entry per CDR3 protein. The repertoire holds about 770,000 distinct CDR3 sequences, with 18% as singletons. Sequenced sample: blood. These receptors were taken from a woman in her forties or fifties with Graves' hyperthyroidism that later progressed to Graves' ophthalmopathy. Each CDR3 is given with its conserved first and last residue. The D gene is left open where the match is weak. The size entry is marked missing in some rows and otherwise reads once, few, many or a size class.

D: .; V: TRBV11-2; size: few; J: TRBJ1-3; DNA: TGTGCCAGCAGCGACTATCGCTCTGGAAACACCATATATTTT; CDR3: CASSDYRSGNTIYF
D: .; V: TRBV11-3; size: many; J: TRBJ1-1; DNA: TGTGCCAGCAGCTGGTTTCGGAACACTGAAGCTTTCTTT; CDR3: CASSWFRNTEAFF
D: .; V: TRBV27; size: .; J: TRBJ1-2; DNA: TGTGCCAGCGGGGACTTTTATGGCTACACCTTC; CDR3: CASGDFYGYTF
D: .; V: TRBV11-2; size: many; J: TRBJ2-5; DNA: TGTGCCAGCAGCTTAGCCGATCACCAAGAGACCCAGTACTTC; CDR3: CASSLADHQETQYF
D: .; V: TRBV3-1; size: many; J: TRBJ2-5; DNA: TGTGCCAGCAGCCAAGAGAGTTTACAGACACAAGAGACCCAGTACTTC; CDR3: CASSQESLQTQETQYF
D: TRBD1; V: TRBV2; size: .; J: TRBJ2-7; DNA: TGTGCCAGCAACGACAGGGGCCGCTACGAGCAGTACTTC; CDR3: CASNDRGRYEQYF
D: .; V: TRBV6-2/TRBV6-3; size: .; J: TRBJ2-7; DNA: TGTGCCAGCACTACGGACAGCTCCTACGAGCAGTACTTC; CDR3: CASTTDSSYEQYF
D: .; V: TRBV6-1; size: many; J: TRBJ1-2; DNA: TGTGCCAGCAGACCGTACGAGGGCTATGGCTACACCTTC; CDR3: CASRPYEGYGYTF
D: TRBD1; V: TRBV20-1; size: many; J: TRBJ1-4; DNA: TGCAGTGTTAGCCCCGGGACAGGGGATGAAAAACTGTTTTTT; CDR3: CSVSPGTGDEKLFF
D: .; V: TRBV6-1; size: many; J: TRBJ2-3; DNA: TGTGCCAGCAGTGAGAGAGACTTAAGCACAGATACGCAGTATTTT; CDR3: CASSERDLSTDTQYF
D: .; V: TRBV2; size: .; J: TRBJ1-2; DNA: TGTGCCAGCAGTGACAGGGAGGGCTATGGCTACACCTTC; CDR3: CASSDREGYGYTF
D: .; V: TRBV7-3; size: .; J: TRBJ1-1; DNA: TGTGCCAGCAAGAAGGAGGGGGGGTACACTGAAGCTTTCTTT; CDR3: CASKKEGGYTEAFF
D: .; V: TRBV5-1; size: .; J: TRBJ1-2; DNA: TGCGCCAGCAGCTTGGAGACGTACCGGGCACACCTTGGCTACACCTTC; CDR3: CASSLETYRAHLGYTF
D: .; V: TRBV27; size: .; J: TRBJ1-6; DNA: TGTGCCAGCAGTTTAGCAGGGCGGTACTCACCCCTCCACTTT; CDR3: CASSLAGRYSPLHF
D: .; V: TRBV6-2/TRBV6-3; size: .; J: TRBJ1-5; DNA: TGTGCCAGCAACGACGGTTCAATCCCGGCCCAGCATTTT; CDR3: CASNDGSIPAQHF
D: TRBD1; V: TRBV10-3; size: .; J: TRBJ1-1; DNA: TGTGCCATGACAGGGTCTCTGAATACTGAAGCTTTCTTT; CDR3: CAMTGSLNTEAFF
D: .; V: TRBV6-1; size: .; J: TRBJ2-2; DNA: TGTGCCAGCAGAAACTTCGGGGTCAACACCGGGGAGCTGTTTTTT; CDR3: CASRNFGVNTGELFF
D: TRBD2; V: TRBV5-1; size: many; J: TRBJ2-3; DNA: TGCGCCAGCAGCTTGGCCGGGGGGGATGCAGATACGCAGTATTTT; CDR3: CASSLAGGDADTQYF
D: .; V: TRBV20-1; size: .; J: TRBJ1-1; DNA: TGCAGTGCTAGAGTAGCTGACGACACTGAAGCTTTCTTT; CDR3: CSARVADDTEAFF
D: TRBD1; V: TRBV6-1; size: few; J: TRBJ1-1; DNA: TGTGCCAGCAGTAAGGACAGGGTGACTGAAGCTTTCTTT; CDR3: CASSKDRVTEAFF